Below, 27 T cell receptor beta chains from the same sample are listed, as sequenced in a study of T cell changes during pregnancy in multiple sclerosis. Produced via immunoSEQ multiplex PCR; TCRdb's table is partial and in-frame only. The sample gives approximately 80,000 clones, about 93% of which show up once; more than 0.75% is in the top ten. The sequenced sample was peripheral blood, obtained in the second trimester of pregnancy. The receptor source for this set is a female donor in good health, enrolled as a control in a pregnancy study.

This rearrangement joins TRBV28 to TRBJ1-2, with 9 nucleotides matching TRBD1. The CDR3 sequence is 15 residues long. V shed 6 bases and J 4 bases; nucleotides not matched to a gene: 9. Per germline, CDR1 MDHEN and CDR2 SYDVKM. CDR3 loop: CASRKGTGRIYGYTF. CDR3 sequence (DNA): TGTGCCAGCAGGAAAGGGACAGGGAGAATCTATGGCTACACCTTC.

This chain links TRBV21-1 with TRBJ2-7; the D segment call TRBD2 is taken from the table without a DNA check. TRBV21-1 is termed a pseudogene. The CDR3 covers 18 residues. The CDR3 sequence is CASSKVIGGRAVVYEQYF. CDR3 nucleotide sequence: TGTGCCAGCAGCAAAGTTATAGGCGGGAGGGCCGTTGTCTACGAGCAGTACTTC.

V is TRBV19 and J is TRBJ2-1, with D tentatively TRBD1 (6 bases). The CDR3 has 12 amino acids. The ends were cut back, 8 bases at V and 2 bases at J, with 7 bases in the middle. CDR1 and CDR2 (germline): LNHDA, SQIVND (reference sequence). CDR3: CASGQPYNEQFF. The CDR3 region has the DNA TGTGCCAGTGGACAGCCCTACAATGAGCAGTTCTTC.

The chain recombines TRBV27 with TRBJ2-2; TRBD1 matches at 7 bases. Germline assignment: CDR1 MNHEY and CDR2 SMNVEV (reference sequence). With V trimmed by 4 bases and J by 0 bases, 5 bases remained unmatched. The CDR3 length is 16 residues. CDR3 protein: CASSSGQATNTGELFF. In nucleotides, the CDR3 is TGTGCCAGCAGTTCCGGACAGGCGACGAACACCGGGGAGCTGTTTTTT.

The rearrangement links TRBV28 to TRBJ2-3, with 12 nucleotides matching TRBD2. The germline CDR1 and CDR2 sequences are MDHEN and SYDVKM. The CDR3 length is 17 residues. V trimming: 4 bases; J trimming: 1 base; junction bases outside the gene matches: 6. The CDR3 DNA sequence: TGTGCCAGCAGTTCCCCGACTAGCGGGAGACGCACAGATACGCAGTATTTT. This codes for CASSSPTSGRRTDTQYF.

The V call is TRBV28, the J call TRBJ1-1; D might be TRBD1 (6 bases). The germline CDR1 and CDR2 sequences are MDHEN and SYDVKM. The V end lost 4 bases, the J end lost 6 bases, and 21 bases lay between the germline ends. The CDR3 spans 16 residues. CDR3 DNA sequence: TGTGCCAGCAGTTCGTCCGGGACAAAGCGAGGGGCTGAAGCTTTCTTT. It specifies CASSSSGTKRGAEAFF. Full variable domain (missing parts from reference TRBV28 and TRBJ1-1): DVKVTQSSRYLVKRTGEKVFLECVQDMDHENMFWYRQDPGLGLRLIYFSYDVKMKEKGDIPEGYSVSREKKERFSLILESASTNQTSMYLCASSSSGTKRGAEAFFGQGTRLTVV.

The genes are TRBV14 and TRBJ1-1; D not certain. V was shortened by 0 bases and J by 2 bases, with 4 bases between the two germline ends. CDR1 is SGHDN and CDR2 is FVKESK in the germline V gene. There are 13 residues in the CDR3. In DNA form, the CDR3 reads TGTGCCAGCAGCCAAGACCTTAACACTGAAGCTTTCTTT. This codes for CASSQDLNTEAFF.

CDR3 region: CASSLAPLSGSKDEQFF. CDR3 nucleotide sequence: TGTGCCAGCAGCTTGGCCCCCCTTAGCGGGAGTAAAGATGAGCAGTTCTTC. This rearrangement joins TRBV5-4 to TRBJ2-1; 9 positions agree with TRBD2. The CDR3 is made up of 17 amino acids. Losses at the gene ends were 0 bases for V and 8 bases for J; bases not matched to a gene: 12. Per the germline V gene, CDR1 is SGHNT and CDR2 is YYREEE (reference sequence). Looking up the rest from reference TRBV5-4 and TRBJ2-1 gives the full variable domain: ETGVTQSPTHLIKTRGQQVTLRCSSQSGHNTVSWYQQALGQGPQFIFQYYREEENGRGNFPPRFSGLQFPNYSSELNVNALELDDSALYLCASSLAPLSGSKDEQFFGPGTRLTVL.

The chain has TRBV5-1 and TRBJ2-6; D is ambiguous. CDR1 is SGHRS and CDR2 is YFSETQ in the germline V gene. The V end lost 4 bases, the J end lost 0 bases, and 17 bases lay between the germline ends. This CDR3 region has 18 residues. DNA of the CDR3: TGCGCCAGCAGCACACCCGGCGGTGGATTCTCTGGGGCCAACGTCCTGACTTTC. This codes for CASSTPGGGFSGANVLTF.

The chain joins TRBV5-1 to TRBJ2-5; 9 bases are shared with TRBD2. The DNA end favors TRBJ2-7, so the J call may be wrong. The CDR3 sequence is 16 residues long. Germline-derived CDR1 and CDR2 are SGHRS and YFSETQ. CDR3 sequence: CASSSGGRAYNDEQYF. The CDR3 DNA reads TGCGCCAGCAGCTCGGGCGGGAGGGCCTACAACGACGAGCAGTACTTC.

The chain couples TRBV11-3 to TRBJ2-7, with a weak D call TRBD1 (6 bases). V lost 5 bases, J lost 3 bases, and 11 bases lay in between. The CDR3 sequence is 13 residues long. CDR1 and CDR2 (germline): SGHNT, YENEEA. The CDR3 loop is CASSQGSDYEQYF. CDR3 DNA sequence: TGTGCCAGCAGCCAGGGGTCTGACTACGAGCAGTACTTC.

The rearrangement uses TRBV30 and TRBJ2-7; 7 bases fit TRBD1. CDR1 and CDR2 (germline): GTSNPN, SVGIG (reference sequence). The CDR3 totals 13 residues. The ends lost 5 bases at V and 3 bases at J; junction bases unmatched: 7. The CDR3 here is CAWGDRVHYEQYF. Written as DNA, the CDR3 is TGTGCCTGGGGAGACAGGGTACACTACGAGCAGTACTTC.

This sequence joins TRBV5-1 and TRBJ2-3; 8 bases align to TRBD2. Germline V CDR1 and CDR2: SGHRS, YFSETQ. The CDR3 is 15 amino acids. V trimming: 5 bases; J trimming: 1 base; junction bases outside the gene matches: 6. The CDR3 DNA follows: TGCGCCAGCAGACGGGCGGGAGGCGGCACAGATACGCAGTATTTT. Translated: CASRRAGGGTDTQYF. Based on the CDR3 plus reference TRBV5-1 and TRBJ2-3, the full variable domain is KAGVTQTPRYLIKTRGQQVTLSCSPISGHRSVSWYQQTPGQGLQFLFEYFSETQRNKGNFPGRFSGRQFSNSRSEMNVSTLELGDSALYLCASRRAGGGTDTQYFGPGTRLTVL.

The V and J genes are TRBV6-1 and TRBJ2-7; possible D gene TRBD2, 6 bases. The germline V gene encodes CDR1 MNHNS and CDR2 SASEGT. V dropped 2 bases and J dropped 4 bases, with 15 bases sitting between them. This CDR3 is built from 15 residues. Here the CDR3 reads CASSEWASVGYEQYF. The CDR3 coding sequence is TGTGCCAGCAGTGAATGGGCTAGCGTGGGTTACGAGCAGTACTTC.

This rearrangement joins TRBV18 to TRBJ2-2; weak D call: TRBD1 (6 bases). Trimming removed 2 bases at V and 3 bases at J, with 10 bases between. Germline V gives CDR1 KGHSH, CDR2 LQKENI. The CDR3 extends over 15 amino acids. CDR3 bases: TGTGCCAGCTCACCAGGCCGACAGGACACCGGGGAGCTGTTTTTT. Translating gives CASSPGRQDTGELFF.

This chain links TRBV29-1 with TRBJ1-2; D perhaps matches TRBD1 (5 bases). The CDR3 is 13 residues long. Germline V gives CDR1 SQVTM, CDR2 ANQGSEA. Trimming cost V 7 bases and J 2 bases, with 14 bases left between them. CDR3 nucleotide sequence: TGCAGCGCCCTATCGACAGTCAACTATGGCTACACCTTC. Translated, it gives CSALSTVNYGYTF.

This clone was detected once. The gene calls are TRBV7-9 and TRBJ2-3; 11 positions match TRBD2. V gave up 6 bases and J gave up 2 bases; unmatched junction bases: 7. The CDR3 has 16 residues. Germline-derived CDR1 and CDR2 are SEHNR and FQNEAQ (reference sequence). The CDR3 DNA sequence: TGTGCCAGCAGAGCCGGGACTAGCGGCCTCACAGATACGCAGTATTTT. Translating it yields CASRAGTSGLTDTQYF.

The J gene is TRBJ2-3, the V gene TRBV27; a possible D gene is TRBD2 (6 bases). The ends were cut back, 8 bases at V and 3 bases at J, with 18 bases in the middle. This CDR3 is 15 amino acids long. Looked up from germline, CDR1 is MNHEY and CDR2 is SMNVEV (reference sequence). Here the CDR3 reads CASGPWAGTTDTQYF. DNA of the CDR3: TGTGCCAGCGGGCCCTGGGCGGGAACGACAGATACGCAGTATTTT.

DNA of the CDR3: TGTGCCAGCAGCTCCGGGGGCACTGAAGCTTTCTTT. It codes for CASSSGGTEAFF. The chain links TRBV7-9 to TRBJ1-1, with TRBD1 as a possible D gene (5 bases). Germline loops: CDR1 SEHNR, CDR2 FQNEAQ (reference sequence). The CDR3 is 12 residues long. Deletions cut 4 bases from V and 4 bases from J, with 7 bases between.

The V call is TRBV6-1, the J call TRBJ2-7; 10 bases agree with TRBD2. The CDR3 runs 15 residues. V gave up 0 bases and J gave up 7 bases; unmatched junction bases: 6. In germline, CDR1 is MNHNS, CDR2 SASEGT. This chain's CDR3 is CASSEARTSGWEQYF. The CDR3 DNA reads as TGTGCCAGCAGTGAAGCTCGGACTAGCGGTTGGGAGCAGTACTTC.

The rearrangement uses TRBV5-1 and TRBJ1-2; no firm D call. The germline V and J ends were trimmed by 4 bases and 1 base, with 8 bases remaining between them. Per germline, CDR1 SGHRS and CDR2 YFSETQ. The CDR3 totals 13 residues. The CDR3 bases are TGCGCCAGCAGCGCGACTCTTAACTATGGCTACACCTTC. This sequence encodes CASSATLNYGYTF.

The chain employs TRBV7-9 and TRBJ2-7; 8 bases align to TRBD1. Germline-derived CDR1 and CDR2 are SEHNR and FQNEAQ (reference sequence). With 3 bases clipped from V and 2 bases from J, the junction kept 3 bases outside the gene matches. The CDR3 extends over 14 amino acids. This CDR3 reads CASSFSTGAYEQYF. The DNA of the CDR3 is TGTGCCAGCAGCTTCTCGACAGGGGCCTACGAGCAGTACTTC.

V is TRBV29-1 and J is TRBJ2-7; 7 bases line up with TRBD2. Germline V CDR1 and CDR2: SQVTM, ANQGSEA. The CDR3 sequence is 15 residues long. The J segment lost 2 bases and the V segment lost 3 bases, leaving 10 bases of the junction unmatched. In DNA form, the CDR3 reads TGCAGCGTTGAGATCTATACTAGCGCACCCTACGAGCAGTACTTC. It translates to CSVEIYTSAPYEQYF.

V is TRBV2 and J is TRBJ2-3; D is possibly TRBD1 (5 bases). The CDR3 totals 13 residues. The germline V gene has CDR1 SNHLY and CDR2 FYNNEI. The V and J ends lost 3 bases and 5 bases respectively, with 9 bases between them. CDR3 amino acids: CASSDRVGDTQYF. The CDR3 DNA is TGTGCCAGCAGTGACAGGGTTGGAGATACGCAGTATTTT.

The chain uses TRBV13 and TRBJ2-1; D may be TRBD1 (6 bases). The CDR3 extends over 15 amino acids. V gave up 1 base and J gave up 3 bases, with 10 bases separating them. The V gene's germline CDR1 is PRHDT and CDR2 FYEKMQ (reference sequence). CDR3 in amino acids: CASSLARGYYNEQFF. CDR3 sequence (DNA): TGTGCCAGCAGCTTAGCCAGGGGCTACTACAATGAGCAGTTCTTC.

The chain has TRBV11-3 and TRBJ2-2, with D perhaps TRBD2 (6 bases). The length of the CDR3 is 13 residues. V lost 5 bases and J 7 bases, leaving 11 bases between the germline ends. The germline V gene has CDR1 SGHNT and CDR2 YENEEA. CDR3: CASSRGTVGELFF. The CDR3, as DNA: TGTGCCAGCAGCCGGGGGACTGTCGGGGAGCTGTTTTTT. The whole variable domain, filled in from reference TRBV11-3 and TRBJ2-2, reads EAGVVQSPRYKIIEKKQPVAFWCNPISGHNTLYWYLQNLGQGPELLIRYENEEAVDDSQLPKDRFSAERLKGVDSTLKIQPAELGDSAVYLCASSRGTVGELFFGEGSRLTVL.

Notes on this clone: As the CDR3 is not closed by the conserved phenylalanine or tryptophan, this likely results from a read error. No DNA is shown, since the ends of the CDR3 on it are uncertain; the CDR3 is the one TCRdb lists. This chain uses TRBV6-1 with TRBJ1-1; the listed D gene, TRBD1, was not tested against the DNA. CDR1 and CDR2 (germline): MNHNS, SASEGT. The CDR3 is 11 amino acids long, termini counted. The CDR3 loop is CASIGQGTNPI.